This section outlines one T cell receptor beta chain sequence together with its context. Its recognized antigen is unknown. The cohort consisted of 666 healthy bone marrow donors. Cohort members were all nominally healthy when sampled, although unrecorded immune exposures were likely present. The donor tested CMV seronegative and was one of the 352 seronegative cohort members. Each donor provided a peripheral blood sample, and peripheral blood mononuclear cells were used for TCR beta sequencing. The Qiagen DNeasy Blood Extraction Kit was used to extract genomic DNA from the blood cell samples. Library preparation employed the immunoSEQ multiplex PCR assay. The multiplex PCR relied on a mix of 60 forward primers for TCR Vbeta segments and 13 reverse primers for TCR Jbeta segments. A multiplex PCR assay on genomic DNA amplified the CDR3 region of rearranged TCR beta genes. Amplified TCR beta libraries were sequenced as 87-base-pair reads on the Illumina HiSeq System. The study's own analysis went as follows. A later analysis tallied approximately 87 million unique TCR beta chains across the 700 or so repertoires, and roughly 11 million of those chains were shared by two or more donors. To remove PCR and sequencing errors, raw reads were error-corrected and collapsed into unique sequences using a nearest-neighbor algorithm that merged closely related sequences. V, D and J gene segments were assigned by aligning CDR3 sequences to IMGT reference sequences. For a sequence to be retained, at least a six-nucleotide match to both a V gene segment and a J gene segment was required. Rearrangements were classified as productive when the CDR3 lacked stop codons and remained in frame with V and J, and all other rearrangements were classified as non-productive. Following IMGT convention, CDR3 was defined as the stretch from the second conserved V-encoded cysteine to the conserved J-encoded phenylalanine. The earlier analysis of approximately 500 of the donors excluded sequences that lacked an unambiguous match to a single V gene segment. In an earlier analysis of approximately 500 of the donors, a V segment was called functional when productive rearrangements were above 56.7%, and segregating when the standard deviation between donors exceeded 5%. A statistical classification framework was built to diagnose cytomegalovirus status from the catalog of TCR beta chain sequences. In a later analysis, TCR nucleotide sequences were compared against IMGT/GENE-DB human TR gene sequences so that V and J genes could be assigned. In a later analysis, CDR3 sequences and most-parsimonious VDJ recombination scenarios were assigned using the TCRdist pipeline. In a later analysis, every TCR beta chain was defined by the combination of its CDR3 amino acid sequence and its V-gene family, and reads without a unique V-gene family were dropped. In a later analysis, fewer than 650 highly shared, low-generation-probability nucleotide sequences were removed to address suspected cross-contamination and a sequencing artifact. In a later analysis, a clonal expansion index for each public chain was calculated from normalized within-repertoire ranks of inferred template counts. A later analysis computed generation probabilities with a VDJ recombination model fitted to out-of-frame rearrangements, and checked the results against IGoR. In a later analysis, TCR-TCR, TCR-HLA and TCR-CMV co-occurrence was scored with hypergeometric tests, and a repertoire-size bias correction was applied to TCR pairs. A later analysis estimated false discovery rates by permuting HLA or CMV assignments 20 times. In a later analysis, co-occurring TCRs were grouped using DBSCAN, with TCRdist sequence similarity added in when clustering inside HLA-allele-positive subsets. For co-occurrence clustering, repertoires with fewer than 30,000 or more than 120,000 public chains were excluded, along with about five repertoires with anomalous nucleotide sharing. TCRdb took this table from immuneACCESS and kept in-frame rearrangements with V and J called. Such tables lack part of the clones; where checked against another copy, unresolved V genes explain under half of the gap, and the rest is unexplained. V and J calls and clone size are those listed in that table; D and trimming were worked out from the DNA. The table held for this sample gives around 130,000 clones. About 2.1% of the sample is in the top ten clones.

This sample was taken from a study of cytomegalovirus exposure and HLA in healthy donors listed by TCRdb under 2017. Describing the broader study: An earlier analysis of about 530 of the donors reported about 260 Gb of sequence data and 100 million to 120 million unique TCR beta sequences obtained from 150 million to 200 million T cells. In a later genetic analysis, genome-wide SNP genotypes for about 65% of the 666 donors were used, and that subset was treated as a discovery cohort. Of the roughly 410 genotyped donors, 81% were placed in the genetic ancestry cluster associated with self-reported Caucasian donors. In an earlier analysis of roughly 600 of the donors, high-throughput TCR beta sequencing was used to judge whether each TCR beta V gene segment behaved as functional or pseudogenic. An early release that covered some 640 HLA-typed donors contained around 330 gigabases of sequencing data and around 85 million unique TCR sequences. HLA typing covered class I and class II loci at four-digit resolution. Typing coverage differed by locus: A, B, C, DRB1 and DQB1 were typed in roughly 620-630 donors, DQA1 in 500 to 550, DPA1 in 600 to 610, and DPB1 in 472. Using immunosequencing, the study profiled T cell repertoires from about 610 subjects and related those repertoires to cytomegalovirus serostatus. In the later analysis, no new phenotypic data were used to find candidate immune exposures; instead, reliance was placed on TCR beta sequences and their occurrence across donors. A separate validation cohort of 100 to 150 different subjects was used in addition to the 666-subject first cohort. The aim of the study was to test whether cataloging public T cell receptors could identify signatures of past pathogen exposure. Roughly 5 DR-DQ haplotypes were handled as single units for association and clustering, since linkage in the cohort was strong. In a later analysis, previously published TCR beta repertoires from about 640 donors were re-analyzed and high-resolution HLA genotyping was added so that TCR occurrence patterns could be studied. Donor age, sex, ethnicity and CMV serostatus were collected together with the repertoire data. To predict cytomegalovirus infection status, the study brought together high-throughput TCR immunosequencing, statistical association of individual TCRs with disease status, and machine learning. All discovery cohort repertoires had been generated on a single sequencing platform. Among some 400 genotyped donors of the cohort, an average of approximately 240,000 unique TCR beta nucleotide sequences was sequenced per donor, of which 15% to 20% were non-productive. What the study reported, not specific to this receptor: In a later analysis, most CMV-associated TCR beta chains were found to appear HLA-restricted, with HLA associations seemingly driven largely by CMV exposure. Because the 87-base-pair reads could not distinguish some IMGT-functional V segments, including TRBV6-2 and TRBV6-3, those segments were excluded. Linkage disequilibrium might explain the correlated functional status among segregating V segments, but an unknown experimental factor could not be excluded. A further reported finding was that TCR beta sequences accurately predicted the HLA-A and HLA-B alleles for most subjects in the first cohort. In both the original and validation cohorts, the classifier was reported to diagnose cytomegalovirus status with high specificity and sensitivity. Presence/absence analyses assumed roughly uniform sequencing depth across donors, an assumption that may not hold. A group of highly shared sequence variants was considered likely to be a technical artifact of the sequencing pipeline. In an earlier analysis of 587 of the donors, most TCR beta V segments appeared in productive rearrangements about 87% or about 30% of the time, broadly matching IMGT annotations. In a later analysis, several top co-occurrence clusters were reported to appear linked to parvovirus B19, influenza, CMV and Epstein-Barr virus. A total of 150 to 200 TCR beta chains were listed by the study as associated with cytomegalovirus. The cohort was sequenced for TCR beta chains only, and without alpha or paired-chain data the features that could be detected were limited. A later analysis found that HLA-associated TCR beta chains were more clonally expanded and had lower generation probabilities than equally common non-associated chains. Immune exposure information for the cohort was limited to CMV serostatus. While some public TCRs were present in many individuals, most TCR sequences turned up only very rarely across donors. According to a later genetic analysis, donors in an Asian-associated ancestry cluster had fewer N-insertions in productive TCRs than the approximately 670-donor mean. Strong co-occurrence of HLA alleles, especially DR and DQ, made assigning TCR associations to individual alleles difficult. According to the authors, the approach could potentially be generalized to other disease states and immunological phenotypes. A later genetic analysis associated a missense DCLRE1C variant with V-gene and J-gene trimming of TCR beta chains, and an independent cohort replicated the association. A later analysis found that TCR association rates varied across HLA loci, with DRB1 alleles showing the most associated TCRs and HLA-C alleles the fewest. Because HLA typing was unavailable for some donors at each locus, only the typed subset was used in association tests. At a false discovery rate of 0.05, a later analysis linked 15,000 to 20,000 TCR beta sequences to specific HLA alleles. The earlier analysis of a few hundred of the donors excluded over 15 rarely observed V segments, including chromosome 9 orphons, because counts were too low. Three of the identified cytomegalovirus-associated TCR beta chains were confirmed in vitro to be specific for cytomegalovirus antigens.

Trimming takes 7 bases from V and 10 bases from J, and the germline ends sit 19 bases apart. The CDR3 goes from the cysteine to the phenylalanine over 13 residues. The DNA shown is the 39-base CDR3, in frame from base 1. Taken from the germline V gene, the CDR1 and CDR2 loops are MDHEN and SYDVKM. The clonotype was recovered from a woman between 55 and 75 years old in good health and CMV-seronegative. The sequencing input was PBMCs. The chain employs TRBV28 and TRBJ1-1, and the D gene may be TRBD1, 5 bases matching. The DNA reads TGTGCCAGCACTCCGGCAGTCCCCGGGGGAGCTTTCTTT. It codes for CASTPAVPGGAFF.